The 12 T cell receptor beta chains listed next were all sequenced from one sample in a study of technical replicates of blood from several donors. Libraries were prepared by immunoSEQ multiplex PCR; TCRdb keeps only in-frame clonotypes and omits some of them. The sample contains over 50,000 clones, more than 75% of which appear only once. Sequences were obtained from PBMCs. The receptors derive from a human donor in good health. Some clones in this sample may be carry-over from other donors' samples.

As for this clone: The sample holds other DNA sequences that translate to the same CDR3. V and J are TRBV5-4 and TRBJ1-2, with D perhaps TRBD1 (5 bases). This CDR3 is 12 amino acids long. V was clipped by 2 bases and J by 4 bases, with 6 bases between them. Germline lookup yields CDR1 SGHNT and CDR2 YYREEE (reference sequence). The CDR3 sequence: CASSLDSYGYTF. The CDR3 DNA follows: TGTGCCAGCAGCTTAGACAGCTATGGCTACACCTTC.

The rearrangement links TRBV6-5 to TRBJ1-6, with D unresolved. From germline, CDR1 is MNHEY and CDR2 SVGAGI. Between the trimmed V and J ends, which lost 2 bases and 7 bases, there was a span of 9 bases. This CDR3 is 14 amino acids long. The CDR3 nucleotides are TGTGCCAGCAGTTACACCCATCAGAATTCACCCCTCCACTTT. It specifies CASSYTHQNSPLHF.

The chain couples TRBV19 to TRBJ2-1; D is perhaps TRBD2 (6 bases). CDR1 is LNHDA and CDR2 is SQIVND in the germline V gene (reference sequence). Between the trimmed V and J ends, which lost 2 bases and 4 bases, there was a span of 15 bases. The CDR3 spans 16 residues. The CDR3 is CASSIRLAGQYNEQFF. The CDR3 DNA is TGTGCCAGTAGTATACGACTGGCGGGGCAATACAATGAGCAGTTCTTC. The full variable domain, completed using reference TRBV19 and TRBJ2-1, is DGGITQSPKYLFRKEGQNVTLSCEQNLNHDAMYWYRQDPGQGLRLIYYSQIVNDFQKGDIAEGYSVSREKKESFPLTVTSAQKNPTAFYLCASSIRLAGQYNEQFFGPGTRLTVL.

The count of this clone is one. In DNA, the CDR3 is TGTGCCAGCAGCTCCCGGACAGGGCCGGACTATGGCTACACCTTC. This gives the protein CASSSRTGPDYGYTF. The chain combines TRBV7-2 with TRBJ1-2; TRBD1 matches at 8 bases. Germline V lookup: CDR1 SGHTA, CDR2 FQGNSA. The CDR3 is 15 amino acids. Unmatched junction bases numbered 7, after V lost 4 bases and J lost 3 bases.

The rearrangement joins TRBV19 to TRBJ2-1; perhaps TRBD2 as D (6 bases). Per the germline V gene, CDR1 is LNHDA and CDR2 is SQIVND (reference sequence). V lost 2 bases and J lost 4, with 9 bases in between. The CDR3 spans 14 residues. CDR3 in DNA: TGTGCCAGTAGTATAAGGGACTTGTACAATGAGCAGTTCTTC. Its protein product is CASSIRDLYNEQFF.

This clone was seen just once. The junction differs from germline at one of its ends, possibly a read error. In DNA, the CDR3 is TGTGCCAGCAGAGAAGTGGGAGCGGGAGAGACCCAGTACTTC. It specifies CASREVGAGETQYF. V is TRBV6-1 and J is TRBJ2-5, with D maybe TRBD2 (6 bases). CDR3 length: 14 amino acids. The V gene's germline CDR1 is MNHNS and CDR2 SASEGT.

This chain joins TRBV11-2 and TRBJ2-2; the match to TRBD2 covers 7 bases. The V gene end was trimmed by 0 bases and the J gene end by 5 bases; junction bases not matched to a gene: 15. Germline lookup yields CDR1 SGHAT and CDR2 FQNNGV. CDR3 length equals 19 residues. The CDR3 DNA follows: TGTGCCAGCAGCTTAGATGCCCCCCGATGGGCGGGGGATACCGGGGAGCTGTTTTTT. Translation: CASSLDAPRWAGDTGELFF.

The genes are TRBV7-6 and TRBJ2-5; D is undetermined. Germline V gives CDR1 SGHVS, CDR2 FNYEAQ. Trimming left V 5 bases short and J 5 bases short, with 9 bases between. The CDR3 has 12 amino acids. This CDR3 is CASSRFRETQYF. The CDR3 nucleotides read TGTGCCAGCAGCCGCTTTCGGGAGACCCAGTACTTC.

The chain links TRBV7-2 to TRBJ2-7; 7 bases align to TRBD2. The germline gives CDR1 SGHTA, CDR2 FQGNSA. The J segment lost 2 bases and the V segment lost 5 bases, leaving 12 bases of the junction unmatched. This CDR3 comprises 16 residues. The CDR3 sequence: CASSPRAAGVAYEQYF. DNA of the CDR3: TGTGCCAGCAGCCCCCGTGCGGCGGGGGTAGCCTACGAGCAGTACTTC.

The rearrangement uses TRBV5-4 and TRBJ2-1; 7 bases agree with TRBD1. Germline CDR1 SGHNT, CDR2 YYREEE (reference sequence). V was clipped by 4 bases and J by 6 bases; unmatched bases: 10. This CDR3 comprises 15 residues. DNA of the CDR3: TGTGCCAGCAGCCCTCGACAGGGACCTACCAATGAGCAGTTCTTC. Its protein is CASSPRQGPTNEQFF.

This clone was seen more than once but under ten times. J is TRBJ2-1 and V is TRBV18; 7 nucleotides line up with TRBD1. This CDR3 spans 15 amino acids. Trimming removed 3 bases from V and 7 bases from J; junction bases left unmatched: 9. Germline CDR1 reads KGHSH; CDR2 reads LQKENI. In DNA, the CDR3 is TGTGCCAGCTCACCGGGACAGAACACCTTTAATGAGCAGTTCTTC. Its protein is CASSPGQNTFNEQFF.

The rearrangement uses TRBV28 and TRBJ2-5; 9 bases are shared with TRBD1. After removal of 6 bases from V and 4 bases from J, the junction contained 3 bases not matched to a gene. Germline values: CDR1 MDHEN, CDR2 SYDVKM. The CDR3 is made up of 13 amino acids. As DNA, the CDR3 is TGTGCCAGCAGACAGGGGGCGGTAGAGACCCAGTACTTC. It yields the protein CASRQGAVETQYF.